The clone carrying this T cell receptor beta chain was found a few times. The antigen is unknown. The germline V and J ends were trimmed by 0 bases and 3 bases, with 9 bases remaining between them. The CDR3 sequence is 14 residues long. Germline lookup yields CDR1 SGHDT and CDR2 YYEEEE. This entry is derived from a study of T cell repertoires in cytomegalovirus infection. In the study overall: CMV infection plus the matching HLA type was flagged by public TCR beta signatures. Study observations and caveats: Predominance within the ex vivo response was attributable to HLA-C-restricted CMV-specific TCR beta clonotypes. The cumulative frequency of public TCR beta families identified carriers of CMV plus the relevant HLA.

TCRdb passed the reads through MiXCR, listing each CDR3 protein once. The repertoire consists of about 130,000 distinct CDR3 sequences, with 20% to 30% occurring once and the leading ten covering approximately 35%. The V and J genes are TRBV5-6 and TRBJ1-2; tentatively, D is TRBD1 (5 bases). The clonotype originates from a human donor in good health (CMV status not recorded). Some clones in this sample may be carry-over from other donors' samples. Sample: PBMCs, sequenced either directly or after in vitro stimulation (not recorded which). The CDR3, as DNA: TGTGCCAGCAGCTTGGTGGGGACGGACTATGGCTACACCTTC. The encoded protein is CASSLVGTDYGYTF.